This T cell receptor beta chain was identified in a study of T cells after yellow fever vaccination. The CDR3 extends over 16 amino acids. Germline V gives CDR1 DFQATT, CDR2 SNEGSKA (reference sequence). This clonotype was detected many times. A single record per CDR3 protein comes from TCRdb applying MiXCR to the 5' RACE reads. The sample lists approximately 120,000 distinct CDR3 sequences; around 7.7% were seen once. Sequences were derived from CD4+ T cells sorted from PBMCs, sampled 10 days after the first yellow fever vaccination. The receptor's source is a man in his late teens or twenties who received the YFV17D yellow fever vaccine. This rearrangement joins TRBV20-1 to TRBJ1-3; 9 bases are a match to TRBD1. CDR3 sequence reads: CSAMRQGVISGNTIYF. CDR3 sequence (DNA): TGCAGCGCAATGAGACAGGGGGTAATCTCTGGAAACACCATATATTTT.